This TCR beta chain was found in a study of regulatory T cells in long-lasting Graves disease. Study information: Antithyroid drugs had been given to newly diagnosed Graves' patients for under 3 months. General study results and limits: Accuracy was possibly reduced by small sample size.

Construction of TCR beta libraries relied on iRepertoire HTBI primers and on Arm-PCR targeting CDR3 regions. One entry per CDR3 protein results from TCRdb running MiXCR on the multiplex PCR reads. The profile shows fewer than 650,000 distinct CDR3 sequences, 15% to 20% of them singletons. As for time point: newly diagnosed GD, antithyroid drugs for less than 3 months. The authors made the TCR library using RNA they extracted from PBMCs. With respect to this clonotype: Its target is unknown. One junction end disagrees with the germline gene, perhaps due to a read error.

CDR1 MNHEY and CDR2 SMNVEV come from the germline V gene (reference sequence). The CDR3 has 15 residues. This sample also belongs to another study, concerning T cells in Graves' hyperthyroidism and ophthalmopathy. That work contributes: A model of 13 V-J pairs discriminated ophthalmopathy from stable hyperthyroidism.

The sequence was obtained from a man aged 18 to 35 with Graves disease. The specimen comprised peripheral blood mononuclear cells (PBMCs), sampled at new diagnosis, from a patient treated with antithyroid drugs. The V gene is TRBV27, the J gene TRBJ1-5; tentative D call: TRBD1 (6 bases). CDR3 in DNA: TGTGTCAGCAGCTTGGTTCGACAGGTCGGTCAGCCCCAGCATTTT. It specifies CVSSLVRQVGQPQHF.